This is a list of T cell receptor beta chains from one sample in a study of vaccination effects on CD4 cells after COVID-19. Their cognate antigens are unknown. Assay: immunoSEQ multiplex PCR; the TCRdb copy retains only in-frame clones and omits some. The sample yields 25,000 to 30,000 clones, approximately 65% seen once. The source was CD4+ T cells from PBMCs cultured without peptide, collected before COVID-19 vaccination. These receptors were collected from a human donor who received a COVID-19 vaccine. CDR3s include the opening cysteine and the closing phenylalanine or tryptophan.

j_call: TRBJ1-4; v_call: TRBV5-1; cdr3_aa: CASNQGANEKLFF
j_call: TRBJ2-5; v_call: TRBV29-1; cdr3_aa: CSGGQEETQYF
j_call: TRBJ1-3; v_call: TRBV5-1; cdr3_aa: CASSPVGGGGNTIYF
j_call: TRBJ2-1; v_call: TRBV5-6; cdr3_aa: CASSLSYEQFF
j_call: TRBJ1-3; v_call: TRBV9; cdr3_aa: CASSVRSGSGNTIYF
j_call: TRBJ2-3; v_call: TRBV5-1; cdr3_aa: CASSYGGADTQYF
j_call: TRBJ1-1; v_call: TRBV6-5; cdr3_aa: CASRGTGVNTEAFF
j_call: TRBJ1-5; v_call: TRBV21-1; cdr3_aa: CASANWQRTGGYRCNQPQHF
j_call: TRBJ2-7; v_call: TRBV6-1; cdr3_aa: CASSDRGGREQYF
j_call: TRBJ2-1; v_call: TRBV2; cdr3_aa: CASSEPLAGVVQFF
j_call: TRBJ2-1; v_call: TRBV9; cdr3_aa: CASSVRGGLYNEQFF
j_call: TRBJ2-3; v_call: TRBV11-2; cdr3_aa: CASTQDSDTQYF
j_call: TRBJ1-5; v_call: TRBV19; cdr3_aa: CASSDRGSGNQPQHF
j_call: TRBJ2-3; v_call: TRBV10-3; cdr3_aa: CAIARDRNTDTQYF
j_call: TRBJ2-7; v_call: TRBV5-1; cdr3_aa: CASSLAPGVSGEQYF
j_call: TRBJ1-2; v_call: TRBV15; cdr3_aa: CATSERLGAGEDGYTF
j_call: TRBJ1-1; v_call: TRBV6-6; cdr3_aa: CASRIDRGRDTEAFF
j_call: TRBJ2-2; v_call: TRBV2; cdr3_aa: CASGTTTGSTGELFF
j_call: TRBJ2-1; v_call: TRBV4-1; cdr3_aa: CASSQGDRGWDEQFF
j_call: TRBJ2-3; v_call: TRBV5-1; cdr3_aa: CASSLPTGSTDTQYF
j_call: TRBJ2-3; v_call: TRBV5-1; cdr3_aa: CASSRDLASTDTQYF
j_call: TRBJ2-7; v_call: TRBV5-4; cdr3_aa: CASSPEPSGGFYEQYF
j_call: TRBJ2-1; v_call: TRBV3-1/TRBV3-2; cdr3_aa: CASSRGPILASDEQFF
j_call: TRBJ2-1; v_call: TRBV6-2/TRBV6-3; cdr3_aa: CASSYGSSYNEQFF
j_call: TRBJ1-1; v_call: TRBV6-4; cdr3_aa: CASSDSKNTEAFF
j_call: TRBJ1-6; v_call: TRBV9; cdr3_aa: CASSVGVDGRDSPLHF
j_call: TRBJ2-7; v_call: TRBV10-3; cdr3_aa: CATDLDDRGIPYEQYF
j_call: TRBJ1-2; v_call: TRBV5-6; cdr3_aa: CASSSPDRGFYGYTF
j_call: TRBJ1-2; v_call: TRBV10-3; cdr3_aa: CAIRGGTLYGYTF
j_call: TRBJ1-1; v_call: TRBV18; cdr3_aa: CASSPQVMNTEAFF
j_call: TRBJ1-1; v_call: TRBV5-6; cdr3_aa: CASSQGGSAEAFF
j_call: TRBJ2-6; v_call: TRBV15; cdr3_aa: CATSRDTDSGANVLTF
j_call: TRBJ2-7; v_call: TRBV7-9; cdr3_aa: CASSSPVSTDEQYF
j_call: TRBJ2-4; v_call: TRBV29-1; cdr3_aa: CSVDLGGQSGNIQYF
j_call: TRBJ1-2; v_call: TRBV19; cdr3_aa: CASITGRGAGYTF
j_call: TRBJ1-4; v_call: TRBV7-2; cdr3_aa: CASRRGGLGITNEKLFF
j_call: TRBJ1-2; v_call: TRBV15; cdr3_aa: CATSRDNRLGGYTF
j_call: TRBJ2-1; v_call: TRBV7-9; cdr3_aa: CASSFAPGTGSEQFF
j_call: TRBJ1-1; v_call: TRBV2; cdr3_aa: CASSEQGAGAFF
j_call: TRBJ2-3; v_call: TRBV5-1; cdr3_aa: CASLQGSATDTQYF
j_call: TRBJ2-1; v_call: TRBV6-6; cdr3_aa: CASSYQAESYNEQFF
j_call: TRBJ1-2; v_call: TRBV6-1; cdr3_aa: CASSERAGGANYGYTF
j_call: TRBJ1-1; v_call: TRBV14; cdr3_aa: CASSQLRTTEAFF
j_call: TRBJ2-5; v_call: TRBV6-1; cdr3_aa: CASSERGTETQYF
j_call: TRBJ2-2; v_call: TRBV6-6; cdr3_aa: CASSPNKLLSGRYTGELFF
j_call: TRBJ1-6; v_call: TRBV5-4; cdr3_aa: CASRWSEVYNSPLHF
j_call: TRBJ2-2; v_call: TRBV7-9; cdr3_aa: CASSFGDSSELFF
j_call: TRBJ2-1; v_call: TRBV4-2; cdr3_aa: CASSQDQKRTSGNLF
j_call: TRBJ2-2; v_call: TRBV10-3; cdr3_aa: CAISESTDPTGELFF
j_call: TRBJ1-2; v_call: TRBV5-4; cdr3_aa: CASSQTGGARGYTF
j_call: TRBJ2-7; v_call: TRBV3-1/TRBV3-2; cdr3_aa: CASSQSEKLEHEQYF
j_call: TRBJ2-5; v_call: TRBV11-2; cdr3_aa: CASTWQRKETQYF
j_call: TRBJ2-3; v_call: TRBV6-1; cdr3_aa: CASSEAPGRKWGTDTQYF
j_call: TRBJ2-5; v_call: TRBV4-1; cdr3_aa: CASSQDNSETQYF
j_call: TRBJ1-1; v_call: TRBV5-4; cdr3_aa: CASSAKQGAEAFF
j_call: TRBJ1-5; v_call: TRBV10-3; cdr3_aa: CAISEGTNQPQHF
j_call: TRBJ2-3; v_call: TRBV6-2/TRBV6-3; cdr3_aa: CASSYTKAGGGTDTQYF
j_call: TRBJ2-7; v_call: TRBV6-2/TRBV6-3; cdr3_aa: CASSYTNSGVTYEQYF